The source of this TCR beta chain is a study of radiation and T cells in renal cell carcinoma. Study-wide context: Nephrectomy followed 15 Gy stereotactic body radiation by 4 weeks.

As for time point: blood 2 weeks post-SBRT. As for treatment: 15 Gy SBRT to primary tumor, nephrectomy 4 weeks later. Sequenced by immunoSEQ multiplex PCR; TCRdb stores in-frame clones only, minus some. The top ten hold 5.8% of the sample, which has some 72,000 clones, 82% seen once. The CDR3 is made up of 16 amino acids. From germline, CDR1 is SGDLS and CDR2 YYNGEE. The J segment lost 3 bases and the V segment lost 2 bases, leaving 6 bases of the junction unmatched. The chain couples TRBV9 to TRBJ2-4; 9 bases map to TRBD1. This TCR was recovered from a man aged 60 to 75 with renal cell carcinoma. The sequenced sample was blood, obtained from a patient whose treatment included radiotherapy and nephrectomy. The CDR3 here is CASSVTGGEYKNIQYF. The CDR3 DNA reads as TGTGCCAGCAGCGTCACAGGGGGCGAATACAAAAACATTCAGTACTTC.